This T cell receptor (beta chain) was obtained from a study of T cells in Graves' hyperthyroidism and ophthalmopathy. Study outcomes and limitations: The blood repertoire included most of the expanded thyroid clonotypes above 0.001.

This clonotype has a count of ten or more. Antigen specificity is unknown. The germline gives CDR1 SQVTM, CDR2 ANQGSEA. The CDR3 runs 13 residues. Trimming at V came to 6 bases and at J to 4 bases, leaving 6 bases not matched to a gene. The source material, RNA transcripts, was used to amplify TCR beta CDR3 regions. Using the HTBI primer set, a first-round RT-PCR was run on the TCR CDR3. TCRdb used MiXCR to reprocess the multiplex PCR reads, holding one entry per CDR3 protein. The data hold around 450,000 distinct CDR3 sequences, with approximately 13% observed a single time. Calling Graves' hyperthyroidism stable meant ophthalmopathy did not progress within 18 months. Orbital computed tomography, thyroid ultrasound, serum thyroxine and TRAb, and clinical symptoms together informed the diagnoses.

The chain combines TRBV29-1 with TRBJ2-3; TRBD1 matches at 8 bases. Material: blood. This receptor was obtained from a woman between 18 and 29 years old with Graves' hyperthyroidism. The CDR3 DNA is TGCAGCGTCGAGGGACAGGACTCAGATACGCAGTATTTT. Its translation is CSVEGQDSDTQYF.